These 11 T cell receptor beta chains came from one sample sequenced in a study of blood T cell repertoires in COVID-19 (dated by TCRdb to the early 2020s). Receptor amplification or capture employed the immunoSEQ multiplex PCR assay. TCRdb took over this immuneACCESS table, retaining in-frame rearrangements with V and J assigned. Such tables are incomplete; in checked studies, under half of the missing clones stem from an unresolved V gene, and the remainder is unexplained. The sample yields 60,000 to 75,000 clones; around 90% were counted once. The top ten clones comprise 6% to 7% of the sample. Material for sequencing was peripheral blood. These receptors all stem from a man in his forties or fifties with active COVID-19.

CDR3 sequence reads: CASSSAPRGTRVTNEKLFF. CDR3 nucleotides: TGTGCCAGCAGCTCAGCCCCACGGGGGACTCGGGTCACTAATGAAAAACTGTTTTTT. The chain uses TRBV7-9 and TRBJ1-4; D is perhaps TRBD1 (5 bases). Per the germline V gene, CDR1 is SEHNR and CDR2 is FQNEAQ (reference sequence). This CDR3 is built from 19 residues. The V gene lost 4 bases and the J gene lost 2 bases, with 23 bases spanning the gap.

The chain is built from TRBV4-3 and TRBJ1-2; 12 nucleotides agree with TRBD1. Trimming at V came to 2 bases and at J to 8 bases, leaving 9 bases not matched to a gene. The germline V gene has CDR1 LGHNA and CDR2 YSLEER. The CDR3 totals 16 residues. The CDR3: CASSQPRDRGRTGYTF. CDR3 in DNA: TGCGCCAGCAGCCAACCGCGGGACAGGGGGCGTACAGGCTACACCTTC.

V usage is TRBV7-9 and J usage is TRBJ1-2; 8 positions match TRBD1. This CDR3 has 14 residues. J lost 4 bases, V lost 5 bases, and 6 bases had no gene match. Germline-derived CDR1 and CDR2 are SEHNR and FQNEAQ (reference sequence). CDR3 residues: CASSRRGPGYGYTF. CDR3 sequence (DNA): TGTGCCAGCAGCCGCAGGGGGCCCGGCTATGGCTACACCTTC.

The chain links TRBV30 to TRBJ1-3, with TRBD1 as a possible D gene (5 bases). There are 16 residues in the CDR3. The V end was cut by 0 bases, the J end by 5 bases, with 17 bases between. Per the germline V gene, CDR1 is GTSNPN and CDR2 is SVGIG (reference sequence). CDR3 loop: CAWSVRDGGRRNTIYF. In DNA, the CDR3 is TGTGCCTGGAGTGTAAGGGACGGGGGGAGAAGAAACACCATATATTTT.

The chain carries TRBV7-2 and TRBJ1-6; 8 positions agree with TRBD1. This CDR3 comprises 16 residues. Unmatched junction bases numbered 9, after V lost 5 bases and J lost 6 bases. Germline-derived CDR1 and CDR2 are SGHTA and FQGNSA. DNA for the CDR3: TGTGCCAGCAGCCCAGGGGGCGGGTCTCTTAATTCACCCCTCCACTTT. It specifies CASSPGGGSLNSPLHF.

The rearrangement uses TRBV7-3 and TRBJ2-2; 8 nucleotides align to TRBD1. CDR3 size: 15 residues. The trim removed 3 bases at V and 5 bases at J, leaving 5 bases unmatched. CDR1 and CDR2 from the germline V gene are SGHTA and FQGTGA. The CDR3 nucleotides read TGTGCCAGCAGCTTTTGGACAGGGTCGACCGGGGAGCTGTTTTTT. Its translation is CASSFWTGSTGELFF.

This sequence joins TRBV9 and TRBJ2-3; 8 bases are shared with TRBD2. Germline CDR1 reads SGDLS; CDR2 reads YYNGEE. CDR3 size: 16 residues. The V segment lost 4 bases and the J segment 4 bases; nucleotides outside the gene matches: 11. The CDR3 nucleotides read TGTGCCAGCAGCTCTAGGGGCGGGGGGCAAGCAGATACGCAGTATTTT. It encodes CASSSRGGGQADTQYF.

The chain has TRBV7-3 and TRBJ1-1, with D uncertain. Per the germline V gene, CDR1 is SGHTA and CDR2 is FQGTGA. This CDR3 comprises 14 residues. The V end was cut by 1 base, the J end by 1 base, with 7 bases between. CDR3 sequence (DNA): TGTGCCAGCAGCTTAATTGGCGGGAACACTGAAGCTTTCTTT. Protein product: CASSLIGGNTEAFF.

The DNA for the CDR3 is TGTGCCAGCAGTTCCCAGGGCCGGGAGCAGTACTTC. Translation: CASSSQGREQYF. The V gene is TRBV6-5, the J gene TRBJ2-7, with D maybe TRBD1 (5 bases). There are 12 residues in the CDR3. V lost 4 bases, J lost 7 bases, and 11 bases lay in between. Germline V gene lookup returns CDR1 MNHEY and CDR2 SVGAGI.

The rearrangement links TRBV6-2 or TRBV6-3 to TRBJ2-7; 8 bases match TRBD1. Trimming at V came to 5 bases and at J to 0 bases, leaving 3 bases not matched to a gene. The CDR3 covers 14 residues. Germline V lookup: CDR1 MNHEY, CDR2 SVGEGT. Written as DNA, the CDR3 is TGTGCCAGCAGTCCCCAGGGGGCCTCCTACGAGCAGTACTTC. This codes for CASSPQGASYEQYF.

The V and J genes are TRBV7-2 and TRBJ2-7, with D maybe TRBD2 (6 bases). The CDR3 spans 16 residues. Trimming shortened V by 2 bases and J by 0 bases, and 14 bases separated the two germline ends. CDR1 and CDR2 from the germline V gene are SGHTA and FQGNSA. The CDR3 coding sequence is TGTGCCAGCAGCTTAACCCCCAGCGGGCTCTCCTACGAGCAGTACTTC. Amino acids: CASSLTPSGLSYEQYF.